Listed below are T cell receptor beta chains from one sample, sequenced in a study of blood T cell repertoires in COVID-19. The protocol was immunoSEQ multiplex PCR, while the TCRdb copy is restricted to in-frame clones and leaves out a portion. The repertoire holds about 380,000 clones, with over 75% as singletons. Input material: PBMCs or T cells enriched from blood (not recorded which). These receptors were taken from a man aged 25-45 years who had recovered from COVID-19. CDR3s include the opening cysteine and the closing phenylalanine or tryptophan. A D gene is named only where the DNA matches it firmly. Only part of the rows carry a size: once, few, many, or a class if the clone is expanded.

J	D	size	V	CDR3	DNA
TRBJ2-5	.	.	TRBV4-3	CASSQALLETQYF	TGCGCCAGCAGCCAGGCCCTGCTAGAGACCCAGTACTTC
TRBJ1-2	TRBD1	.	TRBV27	CASSLSGTGYGYTF	TGTGCCAGCAGTTTATCCGGGACAGGCTATGGCTACACCTTC
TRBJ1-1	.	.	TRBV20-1	CSAASTAAFF	TGCAGTGCTGCCTCGACAGCCGCTTTCTTT
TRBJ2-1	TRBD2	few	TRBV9	CASSAVAGGYNEQFF	TGTGCCAGCAGCGCTGTAGCGGGTGGCTACAATGAGCAGTTCTTC
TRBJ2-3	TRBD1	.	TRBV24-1	CATTGGGSTDTQYF	TGTGCCACCACAGGGGGTGGTAGCACAGATACGCAGTATTTT
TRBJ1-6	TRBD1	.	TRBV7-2	CASSPGGDRISPLHF	TGTGCCAGCAGCCCGGGAGGGGACAGAATTTCACCCCTCCACTTT
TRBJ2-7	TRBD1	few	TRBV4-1	CASSQDSSRDRGSYEQYF	TGCGCCAGCAGCCAAGATAGTAGTAGGGACAGAGGCAGTTACGAGCAGTACTTC
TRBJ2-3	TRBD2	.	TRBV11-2	CASSSSGGATDTQYF	TGTGCCAGCAGCTCTAGCGGGGGGGCAACGGATACGCAGTATTTT
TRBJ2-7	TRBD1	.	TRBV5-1	CASSSPSTGENYEQYF	TGCGCCAGCAGCTCCCCCTCGACAGGGGAAAACTACGAGCAGTACTTC
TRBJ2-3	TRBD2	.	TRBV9	CASSVISGATDTQYF	TGTGCCAGCAGCGTAATTAGCGGGGCCACAGATACGCAGTATTTT
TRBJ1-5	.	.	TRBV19	CASTPRQDQPQHF	TGTGCCAGTACCCCCCGACAGGATCAGCCCCAGCATTTT
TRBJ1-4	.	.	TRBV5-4	CASSLGGRGEKLFF	TGTGCCAGCAGCTTAGGGGGAAGGGGGGAAAAACTGTTTTTT
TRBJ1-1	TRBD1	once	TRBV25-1	CASRPQGGNTEAFF	TGTGCCAGCAGACCACAGGGGGGGAACACTGAAGCTTTCTTT
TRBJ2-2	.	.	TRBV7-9	CASSSSRLRDKNTGELFF	TGTGCCAGCAGCTCCTCCCGATTGCGGGATAAGAACACCGGGGAGCTGTTTTTT
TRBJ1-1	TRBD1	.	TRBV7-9	CASSSGQGGDEAFF	TGTGCCAGCAGCTCGGGACAGGGGGGCGACGAAGCTTTCTTT
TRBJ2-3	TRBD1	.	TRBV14	CASSQVDGQGWGTDTQYF	TGTGCCAGCAGCCAAGTGGACGGACAGGGTTGGGGCACAGATACGCAGTATTTT
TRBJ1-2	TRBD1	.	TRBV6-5	CASRRSGQGIYGYTF	TGTGCCAGCCGAAGATCGGGACAGGGCATCTATGGCTACACCTTC
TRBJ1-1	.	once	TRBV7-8	CASSLAGGPNTEAFF	TGTGCCAGCAGCTTAGCAGGCGGTCCGAACACTGAAGCTTTCTTT
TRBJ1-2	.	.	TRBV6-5	CASYFYGYTF	TGTGCCAGTTATTTCTATGGCTACACCTTC
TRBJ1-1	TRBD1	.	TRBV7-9	CASSPDRVSTEAFF	TGTGCCAGCAGCCCCGACAGGGTTAGTACTGAAGCTTTCTTT
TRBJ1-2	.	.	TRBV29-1	CSVEDRYGYTF	TGCAGCGTGGAGGACCGGTATGGCTACACCTTC
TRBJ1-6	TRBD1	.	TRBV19	CASSGQGNSPLHF	TGTGCCAGTAGCGGACAGGGTAATTCACCCCTCCACTTT